The entry below gives a single TCR beta chain sequence along with its context. Its antigen is not known. The data belong to a study of shared clonotypes between healthy human individuals. Assay: immunoSEQ multiplex PCR; the TCRdb copy retains only in-frame clones and omits some. In the table there are over a million clones, 75% to 80% of which are singletons. Study-wide findings and caveats: Owing to a small donor count, the genetic and exposure-history diversity represented was limited. Rarefaction indicated that sorted-subset sequencing remained incomplete although depth was large. Non-shared clonotypes had lower generation probabilities than clonotypes shared by all four sorted-subset donors.

The study enrolled healthy HIV-negative adults without recent acute infections or vaccinations as donors. The receptor's source is a man aged 18 to 35 in good health. Some clones in this sample may be carry-over from other donors' samples. The sequencing sample was made of memory CD4+ T cells from PBMCs. Documented subset: CD45RA-negative fraction.

CDR3 region: CASSPILAGGYNEQFF. CDR3 in DNA: TGTGCCAGCAGCCCTATCCTAGCGGGAGGGTACAATGAGCAGTTCTTC. V is TRBV28 and J is TRBJ2-1; TRBD2 agrees at 12 bases. J was trimmed by 4 bases and V by 6 bases; bases with no gene match: 7. This CDR3 has 16 residues. CDR1 MDHEN and CDR2 SYDVKM come from the germline V gene.